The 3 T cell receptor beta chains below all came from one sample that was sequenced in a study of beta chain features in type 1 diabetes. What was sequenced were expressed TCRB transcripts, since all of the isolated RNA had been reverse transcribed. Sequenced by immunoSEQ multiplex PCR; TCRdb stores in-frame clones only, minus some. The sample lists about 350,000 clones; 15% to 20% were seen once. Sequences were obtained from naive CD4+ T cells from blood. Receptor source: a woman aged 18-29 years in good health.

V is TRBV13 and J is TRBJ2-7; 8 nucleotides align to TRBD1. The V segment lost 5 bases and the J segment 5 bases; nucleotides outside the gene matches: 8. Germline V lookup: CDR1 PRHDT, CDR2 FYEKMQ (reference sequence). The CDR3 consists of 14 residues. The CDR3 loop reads CASSRQGLINEQYF. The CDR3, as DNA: TGTGCCAGCAGCCGACAGGGGCTCATCAACGAGCAGTACTTC.

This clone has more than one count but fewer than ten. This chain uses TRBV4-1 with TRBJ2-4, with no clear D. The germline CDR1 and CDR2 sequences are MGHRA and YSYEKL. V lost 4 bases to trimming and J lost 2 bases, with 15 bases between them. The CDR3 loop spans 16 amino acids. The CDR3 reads CASSPPGTDPKNIQYF. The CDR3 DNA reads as TGCGCCAGCAGCCCCCCCGGAACAGATCCCAAAAACATTCAGTACTTC.

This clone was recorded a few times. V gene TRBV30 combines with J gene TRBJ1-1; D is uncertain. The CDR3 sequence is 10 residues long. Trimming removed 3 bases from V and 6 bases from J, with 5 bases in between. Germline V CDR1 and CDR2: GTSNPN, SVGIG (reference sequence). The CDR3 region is CAWRASEAFF. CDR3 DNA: TGTGCCTGGAGGGCCTCTGAAGCTTTCTTT.